This TCR beta chain was captured by sequencing in a study of CD8 T cells in Susac syndrome (dated by TCRdb to the late 2010s). For context, the study as a whole: Of the Susac syndrome patients who were sequenced, roughly 6 had clinically active disease and eight or nine were in clinical remission. At blood withdrawal, Susac syndrome patients were therapy-naive, treated with corticosteroids (with IVIg additionally given to some), or treated with IVIg alone. Whether CD8+ T cell activation and differentiation in Susac syndrome was antigen driven was tested using repertoire sequencing.

Here is what the overall study found, with its caveats: The study acknowledged that relatively few individuals were included in the TCR sequencing and HLA analysis. The CD4+ T cell repertoire of patients with Susac syndrome showed no detectable clonal expansion.

RNA was extracted using the RNeasy kit, and roughly 0.45 to 1 microgram was reverse transcribed with random hexamers. TCR beta CDR3 regions were amplified with the immunoSEQ multiplex PCR assay covering 54 Vbeta and 13 Jbeta segments. PCR amplification bias was corrected by using a synthetic template baseline for primer optimization and computational correction. Per the source publication's procedure: Reads were annotated to V, D and J genes according to IMGT and were analyzed with immunoSEQ Analyzer, with only productive sequences retained. Clonality was computed as one minus Shannon entropy normalized by log2 of the number of productive unique sequences. Public and private clones were assessed among the 100 most prevalent clones of each patient and control. A clone was defined as Susac-specific if it was absent from the healthy and MS cohorts, from roughly 1,000 published viral clones and from other ImmuneACCESS disease sequences. Using fastp at Q25 and MiXCR, TCRdb reprocessed the public reads and kept productive beta chains. Rows are unified per CDR3 protein, each entry keeping the most common DNA and genes. The V and J calls follow TCRdb's processing rather than the paper's. The sample data list about 140,000 distinct CDR3 sequences, and 95% of these were observed just once. The ten top clones hold about 0.15% of the sample.

Looking up the germline V gene yields CDR1 MRHNA and CDR2 SNTAGT. Trimming costs V 5 bases and J 0 bases, and their ends lie 12 bases apart. The CDR3 goes from the cysteine to the phenylalanine over 15 residues. Only the CDR3 DNA stays, 45 bases, in frame from base 1. With respect to this clonotype: What antigen it recognizes has not been identified. It has no much larger one-base neighbor in the sample; base qualities were not kept.

Peripheral blood CD8+ and CD4+ T cells from healthy donors, Susac syndrome patients and multiple sclerosis patients were profiled by high-throughput TCR beta sequencing. The Susac syndrome patients fulfilled recently defined diagnostic criteria for definite or probable disease. Bulk CD8+ and CD4+ T cells were purified by magnetic negative isolation, while CD8+ TEMRA cells were enriched using FACS. Blood was drawn into EDTA tubes, processed within 24 hours, and PBMCs were isolated by density gradient centrifugation. PBMCs intended for TCR sequencing were cryopreserved in liquid nitrogen and were subsequently thawed in a 37 degrees C water bath. The sorted or isolated CD4+, CD8+ and CD8+ TEMRA cells reached a purity of at least 90%.

Material: CD4+ T cells from PBMCs. This receptor was taken from a human donor with Susac syndrome. The sequence joins TRBV6-4 to TRBJ2-3; the D gene is unclear. The base sequence is TGTGCCAGCAGTCACGGCAGCACTAGCACAGATACGCAGTATTTT. It translates as CASSHGSTSTDTQYF.